These T cell receptor beta chains were read from a single sample in a study of T-cell reconstitution after alpha-beta-depleted transplantation in children. TCRdb re-called the PCR reads through MiXCR, storing one row per CDR3 protein. The sample carries about a million distinct CDR3 sequences, roughly 29% recorded once. This sample comprised PBMCs, mostly from graft donor cells, obtained 360 days after TCRalphabeta/CD19-depleted stem cell transplant. Receptor source: a boy under two years old who had a stem cell transplant for SCID, so the T cells may come from the graft donor. Each CDR3 is given with its conserved first and last residue. The D gene is left open where the match is weak. The size entry is marked missing in some rows and otherwise reads once, few, many or a size class.

clone_size | j_call | d_call | v_call | cdr3_nt | cdr3_aa
few | TRBJ2-3 | . | TRBV28 | TGTGCCAGCGGACCCCGGTGGGGGGAGACAGATACGCAGTATTTT | CASGPRWGETDTQYF
. | TRBJ1-1 | . | TRBV6-1 | TGTGCCAGCAGTGGCGACAGGCTGAGGACTGAAGCTTTCTTT | CASSGDRLRTEAFF
. | TRBJ1-1 | . | TRBV29-1 | TGCAGCGTTGAAAGGATGAACACTGAAGCTTTCTTT | CSVERMNTEAFF
. | TRBJ2-2 | . | TRBV11-2 | TGTGCCAGCAGCTTATTAAGGGGAAGGTTGACCGGGGAGCTGTTTTTT | CASSLLRGRLTGELFF
. | TRBJ2-2 | TRBD1 | TRBV2 | TGTGCCATCACAGGGGGAGGCGCGGGGGAGCTGTTTTTT | CAITGGGAGELFF
few | TRBJ1-5 | TRBD1 | TRBV4-3 | TGCGCCAGCAGCCGAGGGGGCGATCAGCCCCAGCATTTT | CASSRGGDQPQHF
. | TRBJ2-5 | . | TRBV10-3 | TGTGCCATCAGTGTGTCAGGAAAGCCGGAGGAGACCCAGTACTTC | CAISVSGKPEETQYF
. | TRBJ1-1 | . | TRBV5-1 | TGCGCCAGCAGCTTGGATTTTGGGTATGGATGGGTGAACACTGAAGCTTTCTTT | CASSLDFGYGWVNTEAFF
. | TRBJ2-2 | TRBD2 | TRBV4-3 | TGCGCCAGCAGCCAAGATTGGAGCGGGGGTGAATTCACCGGGGAGCTGTTTTTT | CASSQDWSGGEFTGELFF
. | TRBJ2-7 | . | TRBV7-2 | TGTGCCAGCAGCCAAGAGCGGTACTACGAGCAGTACTTC | CASSQERYYEQYF
. | TRBJ2-5 | TRBD2 | TRBV5-1 | TGCGCCAGCAGCCTACGATGGGCTAGCGGGCGAGAGACCCAGTACTTC | CASSLRWASGRETQYF
. | TRBJ2-5 | . | TRBV7-2 | TGTGCCAGCAGCCTCTCCCCAGTATTAGAGACCCAGTACTTC | CASSLSPVLETQYF
few | TRBJ2-3 | . | TRBV7-2 | TGTGCCAGCAGCTCCTACCCTGGGACTCCTCGGATGGATACGCAGTATTTT | CASSSYPGTPRMDTQYF
many | TRBJ2-3 | . | TRBV28 | TGTGCCAGCAGCCCCCCCCCACAAGATACGCAGTATTTT | CASSPPPQDTQYF
. | TRBJ2-1 | . | TRBV2 | TGTGCCAGCAGTACCCTTTTGGTGGGGGATTCGTTCTTC | CASSTLLVGDSFF
. | TRBJ2-7 | TRBD1 | TRBV28 | TGTGCCAGCATCCGGGGACAGGGCTACGAGCAGTACTTC | CASIRGQGYEQYF
few | TRBJ2-7 | . | TRBV3-1 | TGTGCCAGCAGCCACGTCTACGCGGTCCCCTACGAGCAGTACTTC | CASSHVYAVPYEQYF
. | TRBJ2-1 | . | TRBV29-1 | TGCAGCGTTGGAGGGCGGATCGACCGGTCCTACAATGAGCAGTTCTTC | CSVGGRIDRSYNEQFF
. | TRBJ2-1 | TRBD1 | TRBV7-9 | TGTGCCAGCAGCTTAGACGCCCGGGACAGGGATAATGAGCAGTTCTTC | CASSLDARDRDNEQFF
few | TRBJ2-3 | TRBD2 | TRBV20-1 | TGCAGTGCTAGATGGTCCAGCGGGGGGGCTGGATTGGCAGATACGCAGTATTTT | CSARWSSGGAGLADTQYF
. | TRBJ1-1 | . | TRBV7-2 | TGTGCCAGCAGCTTTTTGGGGTACACTGAAGCTTTCTTT | CASSFLGYTEAFF
few | TRBJ2-1 | . | TRBV4-2 | TGTGCCAGCAGCCCGCCGGGGTGGGGGAACCACCCCATCTTC | CASSPPGWGNHPIF
few | TRBJ1-1 | . | TRBV2 | TGTGCCAGCATTCTAGGGGGGCTGGGAACTGAAGCTTTCTTT | CASILGGLGTEAFF
. | TRBJ2-5 | . | TRBV15 | TGTGCCACCAGGCGGGTAGGAGAGACCCAGTACTTC | CATRRVGETQYF
. | TRBJ2-1 | . | TRBV12-3/TRBV12-4 | TGTGCCAGCAGTTTGGCGCTAGGAGAGCAGTTCTTC | CASSLALGEQFF
few | TRBJ1-4 | . | TRBV5-1 | TGCGCCAGCAGCCGGACACCAACTAATGAAAAACTGTTTTTT | CASSRTPTNEKLFF
. | TRBJ1-6 | . | TRBV18 | TGTGCCAGCTCACCAAATCTACTGGCAGGGGATTCACCCCTCCACTTT | CASSPNLLAGDSPLHF
. | TRBJ2-3 | . | TRBV7-9 | TGTGCCAGCAGCCCGCGACTAGTTCCAGATACGCAGTATTTT | CASSPRLVPDTQYF
. | TRBJ2-3 | . | TRBV5-1 | TGCGCCAGCAGCCCTGCTTGGAGACCGGATACAGATACGCAGTATTTT | CASSPAWRPDTDTQYF
few | TRBJ1-1 | . | TRBV7-2 | TGTGCCAGCAGCTTCTCGGGCAGGTGGTCTACTGAAGCTTTCTTT | CASSFSGRWSTEAFF
many | TRBJ2-7 | . | TRBV20-1 | TGCAGTGCTAAGGGTCAGATCTACGAGCAGTACTTC | CSAKGQIYEQYF
few | TRBJ2-3 | . | TRBV3-1 | TGTGCCAGCAGCCAAGCGAGTCAGGTCCGCACAGATACGCAGTATTTT | CASSQASQVRTDTQYF
. | TRBJ2-4 | TRBD1 | TRBV6-5 | TGTGCCAGCAGTTTCAGGACAGGAAACATTCAGTACTTC | CASSFRTGNIQYF
. | TRBJ2-5 | TRBD1 | TRBV5-5 | TGTGCCAGCAGCCGTTTTTCGACAGGGAAACAAGAGACCCAGTACTTC | CASSRFSTGKQETQYF
. | TRBJ2-4 | . | TRBV20-1 | TGCAGTGCTAGGGAAAACATTCAGTACTTC | CSARENIQYF
few | TRBJ1-1 | . | TRBV4-3 | TGCGCCAGCAGCCAAGATCGAACACCGAACACTGAAGCTTTCTTT | CASSQDRTPNTEAFF
. | TRBJ1-1 | . | TRBV5-1 | TGCGCCAGCAGCCCCCGAGTTGCCAACACTGAAGCTTTCTTT | CASSPRVANTEAFF
. | TRBJ2-7 | TRBD1 | TRBV28 | TGTGCCAGCAGTCCCGCGGGACAGGGTGCCTACGAGCAGTACTTC | CASSPAGQGAYEQYF
. | TRBJ2-1 | . | TRBV12-3/TRBV12-4 | TGTGCCAGCAGTTTATATGAGGGGGAATACAATGAGCAGTTCTTC | CASSLYEGEYNEQFF
many | TRBJ2-7 | . | TRBV29-1 | TGCAGCGCCCAGGACAGCTCCTACGAGCAGTACTTC | CSAQDSSYEQYF
. | TRBJ1-1 | . | TRBV7-2 | TGTGCCAGCAGCTTAGCCTCGGTGGGCAGAGCCACGAACACTGAAGCTTTCTTT | CASSLASVGRATNTEAFF
. | TRBJ2-7 | . | TRBV27 | TGTGCCAGCAGTTTAGCCCGTGGGGCCTACTACGAGCAGTACTTC | CASSLARGAYYEQYF
many | TRBJ2-2 | . | TRBV5-1 | TGTGCCAGCAGCTCCGGGGCCGGGGAGCTGTTTTTT | CASSSGAGELFF
many | TRBJ2-2 | . | TRBV7-9 | TGTGCCAGCAGCCCTGGGGGTTGGACCGGGGAGCTGTTTTTT | CASSPGGWTGELFF
few | TRBJ2-1 | . | TRBV9 | TGTGCCAGCAGCTCCCGACAGACAGGTAATGAGCAGTTCTTC | CASSSRQTGNEQFF
. | TRBJ1-2 | . | TRBV6-2/TRBV6-3 | TGTGCCAGCAGCGTAGACAGGAGCTATGGCTACACCTTC | CASSVDRSYGYTF
many | TRBJ2-2 | TRBD1 | TRBV2 | TGTGCCAGCAGGGGGGACAGGGTTCGAACCGGGGAGCTGTTTTTT | CASRGDRVRTGELFF
. | TRBJ2-2 | TRBD1 | TRBV12-3/TRBV12-4 | TGTGCCAGCAGAGCTGACAGGGACGTCGGGGAGCTGTTTTTT | CASRADRDVGELFF